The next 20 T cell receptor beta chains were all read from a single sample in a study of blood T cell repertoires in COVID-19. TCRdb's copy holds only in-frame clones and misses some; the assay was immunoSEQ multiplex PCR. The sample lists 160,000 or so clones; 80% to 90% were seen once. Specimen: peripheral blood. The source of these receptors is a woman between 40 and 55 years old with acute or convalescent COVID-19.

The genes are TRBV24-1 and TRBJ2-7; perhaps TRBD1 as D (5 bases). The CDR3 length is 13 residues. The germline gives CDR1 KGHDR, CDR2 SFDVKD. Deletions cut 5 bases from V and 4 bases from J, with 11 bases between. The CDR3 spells CATSAPGIYEQYF. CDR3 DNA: TGTGCCACCAGTGCTCCAGGGATTTACGAGCAGTACTTC.

CDR3 sequence reads: CASTEGQTNEKLFF. Here the CDR3 DNA reads TGTGCCAGCACCGAGGGTCAGACAAATGAAAAACTGTTTTTT. This chain joins TRBV6-5 and TRBJ1-4; the D is unclear. Per germline, CDR1 MNHEY and CDR2 SVGAGI. Between the trimmed V and J ends, which lost 7 bases and 5 bases, there was a span of 14 bases. This CDR3 spans 14 amino acids.

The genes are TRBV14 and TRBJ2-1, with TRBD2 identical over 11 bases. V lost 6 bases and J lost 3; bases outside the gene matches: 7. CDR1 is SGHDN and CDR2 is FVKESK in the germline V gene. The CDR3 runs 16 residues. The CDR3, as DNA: TGTGCCAGCAGACGTAGCGGGGGGGCTGACTACAATGAGCAGTTCTTC. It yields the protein CASRRSGGADYNEQFF.

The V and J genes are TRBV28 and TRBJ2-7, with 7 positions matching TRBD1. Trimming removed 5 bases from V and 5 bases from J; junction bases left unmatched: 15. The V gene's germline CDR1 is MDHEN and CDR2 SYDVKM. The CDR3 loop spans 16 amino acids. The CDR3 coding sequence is TGTGCCAGCAGTATAGACTTACAGGGGATGAAGCACGAGCAGTACTTC. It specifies CASSIDLQGMKHEQYF.

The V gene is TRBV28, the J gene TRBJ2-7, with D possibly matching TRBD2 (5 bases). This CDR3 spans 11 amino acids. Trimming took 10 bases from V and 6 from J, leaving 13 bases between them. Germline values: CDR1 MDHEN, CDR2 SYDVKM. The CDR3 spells CATQQEGEQYF. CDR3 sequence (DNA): TGTGCCACCCAGCAAGAGGGCGAGCAGTACTTC.

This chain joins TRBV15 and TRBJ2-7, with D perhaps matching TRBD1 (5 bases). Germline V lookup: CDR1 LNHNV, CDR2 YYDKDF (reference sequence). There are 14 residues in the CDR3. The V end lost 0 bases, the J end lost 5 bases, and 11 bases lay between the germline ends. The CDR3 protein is CATSRDRVVHEQYF. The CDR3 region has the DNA TGTGCCACCAGCAGAGACAGGGTTGTCCACGAGCAGTACTTC.

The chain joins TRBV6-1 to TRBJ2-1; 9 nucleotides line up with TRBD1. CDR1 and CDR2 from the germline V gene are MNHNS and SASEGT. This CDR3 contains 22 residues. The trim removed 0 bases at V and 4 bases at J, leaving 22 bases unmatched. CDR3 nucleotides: TGTGCCAGCAGTGAAGCCCTGTATCAGCCCCTTCGCACCGGGACAGGGTACAATGAGCAGTTCTTC. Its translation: CASSEALYQPLRTGTGYNEQFF.

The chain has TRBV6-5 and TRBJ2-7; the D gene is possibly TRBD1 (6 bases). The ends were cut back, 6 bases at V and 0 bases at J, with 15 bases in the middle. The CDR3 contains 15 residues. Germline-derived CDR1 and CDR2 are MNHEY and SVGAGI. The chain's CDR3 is CASRRARDNSYEQYF. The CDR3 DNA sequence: TGTGCCAGCAGGCGGGCCCGGGACAACTCCTACGAGCAGTACTTC.

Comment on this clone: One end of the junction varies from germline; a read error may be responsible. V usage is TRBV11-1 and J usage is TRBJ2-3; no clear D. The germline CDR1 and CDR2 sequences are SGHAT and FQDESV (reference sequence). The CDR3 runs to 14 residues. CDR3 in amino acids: CASSLAVGTDMQYF. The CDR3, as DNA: TGTGCCAGCAGCTTAGCTGTAGGCACAGATATGCAGTATTTT.

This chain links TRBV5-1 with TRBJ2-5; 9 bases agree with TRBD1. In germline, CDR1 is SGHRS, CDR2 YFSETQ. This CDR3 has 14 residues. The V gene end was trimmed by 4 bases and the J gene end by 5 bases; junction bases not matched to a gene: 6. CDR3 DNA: TGCGCCAGCAGCCAACAGGGGGCTCATGAGACCCAGTACTTC. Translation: CASSQQGAHETQYF.

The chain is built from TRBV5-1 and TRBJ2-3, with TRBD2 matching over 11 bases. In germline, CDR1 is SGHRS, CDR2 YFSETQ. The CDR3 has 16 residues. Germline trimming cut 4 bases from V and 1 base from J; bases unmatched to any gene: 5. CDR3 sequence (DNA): TGCGCCAGCAGCCCAAGGACTAGCGGGCGCACAGATACGCAGTATTTT. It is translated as CASSPRTSGRTDTQYF.

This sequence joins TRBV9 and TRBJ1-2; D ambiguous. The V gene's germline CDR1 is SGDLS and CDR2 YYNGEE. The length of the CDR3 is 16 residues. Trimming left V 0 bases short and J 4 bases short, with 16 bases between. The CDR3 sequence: CASSVGQLPGVYGYTF. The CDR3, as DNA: TGTGCCAGCAGCGTAGGTCAGCTACCCGGAGTCTATGGCTACACCTTC.

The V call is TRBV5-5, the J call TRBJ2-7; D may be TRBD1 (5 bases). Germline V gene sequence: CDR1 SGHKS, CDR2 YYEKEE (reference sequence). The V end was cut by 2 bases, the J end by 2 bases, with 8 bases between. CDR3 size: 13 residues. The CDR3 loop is CASSFLDTYEQYF. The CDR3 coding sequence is TGTGCCAGCAGCTTTTTGGACACCTACGAGCAGTACTTC.

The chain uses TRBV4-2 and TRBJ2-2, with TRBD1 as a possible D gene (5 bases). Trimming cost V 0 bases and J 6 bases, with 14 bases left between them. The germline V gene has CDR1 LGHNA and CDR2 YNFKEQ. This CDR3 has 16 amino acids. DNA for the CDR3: TGTGCCAGCAGCCAAGATAGTATGGGGCGCCCCGGGGAGCTGTTTTTT. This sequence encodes CASSQDSMGRPGELFF.

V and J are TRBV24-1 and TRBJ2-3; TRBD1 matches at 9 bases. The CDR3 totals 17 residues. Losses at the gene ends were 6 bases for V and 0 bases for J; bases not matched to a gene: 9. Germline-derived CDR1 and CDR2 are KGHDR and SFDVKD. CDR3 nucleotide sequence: TGTGCCACCAGTACCCACCCGGGACAGGGAAGCACAGATACGCAGTATTTT. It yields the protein CATSTHPGQGSTDTQYF.

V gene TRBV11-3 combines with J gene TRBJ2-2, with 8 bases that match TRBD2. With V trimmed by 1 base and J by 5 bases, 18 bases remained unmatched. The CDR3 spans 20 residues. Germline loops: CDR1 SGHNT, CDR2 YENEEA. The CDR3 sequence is CASSLASFRSSGTRTGELFF. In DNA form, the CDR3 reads TGTGCCAGCAGCTTAGCATCTTTCCGATCCTCCGGGACTAGGACCGGGGAGCTGTTTTTT.

CDR3 loop: CASSPMTGQAFF. CDR3 DNA: TGCGCCAGCAGCCCTATGACAGGGCAAGCTTTCTTT. This rearrangement joins TRBV5-1 to TRBJ1-1; 7 nucleotides match TRBD1. Per the germline V gene, CDR1 is SGHRS and CDR2 is YFSETQ. J lost 9 bases, V lost 4 bases, and 6 bases had no gene match. This CDR3 has 12 residues.

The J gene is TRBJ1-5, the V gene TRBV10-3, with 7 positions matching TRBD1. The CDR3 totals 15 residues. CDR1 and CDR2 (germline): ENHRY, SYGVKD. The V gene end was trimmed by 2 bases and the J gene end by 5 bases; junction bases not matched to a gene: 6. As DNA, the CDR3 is TGTGCCATCAGTGAGGTATCAGGGGGAGATCAGCCCCAGCATTTT. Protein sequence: CAISEVSGGDQPQHF.

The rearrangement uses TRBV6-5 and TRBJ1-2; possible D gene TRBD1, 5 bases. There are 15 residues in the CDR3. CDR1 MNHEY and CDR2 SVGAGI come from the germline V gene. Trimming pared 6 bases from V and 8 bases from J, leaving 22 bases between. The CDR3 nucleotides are TGTGCCAGCAGACCCGAGGGGACTCAGAGCGGAGGCTACACCTTC. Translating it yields CASRPEGTQSGGYTF.

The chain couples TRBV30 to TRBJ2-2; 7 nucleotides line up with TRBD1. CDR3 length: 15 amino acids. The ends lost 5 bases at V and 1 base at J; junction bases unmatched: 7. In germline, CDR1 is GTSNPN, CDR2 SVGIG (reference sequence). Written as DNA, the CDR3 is TGTGCCTGGCATCCGGGACAGAAGAACACCGGGGAGCTGTTTTTT. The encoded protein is CAWHPGQKNTGELFF.